This TCR beta chain was observed in a study of identical twins. Study observations and caveats: Beta out-of-frame twin sharing showed a weaker excess.

Between the trimmed V and J ends, which lost 3 bases and 0 bases, there was a span of 2 bases. There are 12 residues in the CDR3. Germline V gene sequence: CDR1 SEHNR, CDR2 FQNEAQ (reference sequence). Via MiXCR, TCRdb re-called the 5' RACE reads, giving one row per CDR3 protein. Of a few hundred thousand distinct CDR3 sequences in the sample, 8% to 9.5% were seen once. This clonotype has ten or more counts. Its antigen is currently unknown. The same data also went into a second study, on yellow fever vaccine responses in identical twins.

The TCR comes from a woman aged 18-30 years in good health. The sample taken for sequencing was CD8+ T cells sorted from blood. The chain links TRBV7-9 to TRBJ2-5; no clear D. In DNA form, the CDR3 reads TGTGCCAGCAGCTTGTACCAAGAGACCCAGTACTTC. As protein: CASSLYQETQYF.